Following are 5 T cell receptor beta chains from one sample sequenced in a study of blood T cell repertoires in COVID-19. The method was immunoSEQ multiplex PCR; TCRdb's version includes in-frame clones alone and lacks a portion of them. The sample yields roughly 230,000 clones, approximately 84% seen once. Input material: peripheral blood. These receptors all stem from a man in his fifties with active or convalescent COVID-19.

The chain links TRBV18 to TRBJ2-1; no definite D call. The length of the CDR3 is 14 residues. Germline V gives CDR1 KGHSH, CDR2 LQKENI. Trimming stripped 6 bases from V and 4 bases from J, with 13 bases between. This CDR3 reads CASSYQVSYNEQFF. The CDR3 DNA reads TGTGCCAGCTCGTATCAGGTCTCTTACAATGAGCAGTTCTTC.

J is TRBJ2-5 and V is TRBV4-3; 10 bases match TRBD2. Germline values: CDR1 LGHNA, CDR2 YSLEER. There are 18 residues in the CDR3. Unmatched junction bases numbered 12, after V lost 0 bases and J lost 5 bases. CDR3 sequence reads: CASSQDQPLGGLAETQYF. The CDR3 bases are TGCGCCAGCAGCCAAGACCAGCCTCTCGGGGGACTAGCGGAGACCCAGTACTTC.

This chain uses TRBV7-2 with TRBJ2-1, with 8 bases lining up with TRBD1. After removal of 5 bases from V and 7 bases from J, the junction contained 10 bases not matched to a gene. The CDR3 covers 15 residues. CDR1 SGHTA and CDR2 FQGNSA come from the germline V gene. CDR3 sequence: CASSPGTGLENEQFF. The CDR3 nucleotides read TGTGCCAGCAGCCCAGGGACAGGCCTTGAGAATGAGCAGTTCTTC.

This chain connects TRBV5-4 to TRBJ2-7, with TRBD2 matching over 13 bases. CDR1 SGHNT and CDR2 YYREEE come from the germline V gene (reference sequence). The CDR3 extends over 15 amino acids. The ends lost 4 bases at V and 1 base at J; junction bases unmatched: 2. This chain's CDR3 is CASSEGLAGSYEQYF. The CDR3 DNA is TGTGCCAGCAGCGAGGGACTAGCGGGGTCCTACGAGCAGTACTTC. Complete variable domain (other parts from reference TRBV5-4 and TRBJ2-7): ETGVTQSPTHLIKTRGQQVTLRCSSQSGHNTVSWYQQALGQGPQFIFQYYREEENGRGNFPPRFSGLQFPNYSSELNVNALELDDSALYLCASSEGLAGSYEQYFGPGTRLTVT.

This rearrangement joins TRBV5-5 to TRBJ1-4; no reliable D call. CDR3 length: 16 amino acids. Deletions cut 0 bases from V and 5 bases from J, with 14 bases between. Germline lookup yields CDR1 SGHKS and CDR2 YYEKEE (reference sequence). The CDR3 loop reads CASSLGAQETNEKLFF. The CDR3 DNA reads TGTGCCAGCAGCTTGGGGGCTCAGGAAACAAATGAAAAACTGTTTTTT.